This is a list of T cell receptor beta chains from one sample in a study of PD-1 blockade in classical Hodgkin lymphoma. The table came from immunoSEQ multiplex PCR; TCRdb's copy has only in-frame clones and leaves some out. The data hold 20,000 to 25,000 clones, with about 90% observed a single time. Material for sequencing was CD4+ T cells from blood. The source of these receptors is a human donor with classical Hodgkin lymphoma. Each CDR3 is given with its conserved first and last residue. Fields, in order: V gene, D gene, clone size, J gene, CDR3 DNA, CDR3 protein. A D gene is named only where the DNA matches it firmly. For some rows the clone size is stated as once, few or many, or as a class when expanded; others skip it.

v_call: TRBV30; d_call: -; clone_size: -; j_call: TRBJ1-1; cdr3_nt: TGTGCCTGGAGTGTAGACGTGACAGGAATGAACACTGAAGCTTTCTTT; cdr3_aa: CAWSVDVTGMNTEAFF
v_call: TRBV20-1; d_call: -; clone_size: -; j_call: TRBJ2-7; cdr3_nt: TGCAGTGCCAGCTACGAGCAGTACTTC; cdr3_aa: CSASYEQYF
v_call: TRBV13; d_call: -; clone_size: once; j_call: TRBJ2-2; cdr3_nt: TGTGCCAGCAGCTTAGGCCCCGGTACCGGGGAGCTGTTTTTT; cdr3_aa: CASSLGPGTGELFF
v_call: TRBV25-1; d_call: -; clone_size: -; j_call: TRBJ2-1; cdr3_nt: TGTGCCAGCAGTGAGCGGGGCGTCGGCTCGGACAATGAGCAGTTCTTC; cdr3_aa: CASSERGVGSDNEQFF
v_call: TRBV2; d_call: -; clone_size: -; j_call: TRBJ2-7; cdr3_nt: TGTGCCAGCAGGGCGGGTGGGGGAGCCTACGAGCAGTACTTC; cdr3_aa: CASRAGGGAYEQYF
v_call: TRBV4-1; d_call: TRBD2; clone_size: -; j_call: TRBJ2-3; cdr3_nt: TGCGCCAGCAGCCAAGATGGTCTAGCGGGGGGGATTAGGGATACGCAGTATTTT; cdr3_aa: CASSQDGLAGGIRDTQYF
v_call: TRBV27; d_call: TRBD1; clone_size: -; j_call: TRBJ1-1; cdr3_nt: TGTGCCAGCAGCCAACGGGGACAGCAGAACACTGAAGCTTTCTTT; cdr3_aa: CASSQRGQQNTEAFF
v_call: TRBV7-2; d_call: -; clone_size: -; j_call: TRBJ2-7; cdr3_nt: TGTGCCAGCAGCCGCCGGGACGGGGCCTACGAGCAGTACTTC; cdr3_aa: CASSRRDGAYEQYF
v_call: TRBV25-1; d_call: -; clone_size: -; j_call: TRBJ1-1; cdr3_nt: TGTGCCAGCAGTGTTTCCTCGACCCGGTTGAACACTGAAGCTTTCTTT; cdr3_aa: CASSVSSTRLNTEAFF
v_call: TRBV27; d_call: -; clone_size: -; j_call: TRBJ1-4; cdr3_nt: TGTGCCAGCAGTCCCAGGGTCGGGACACTGGCAACTAATGAAAAACTGTTTTTT; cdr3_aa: CASSPRVGTLATNEKLFF
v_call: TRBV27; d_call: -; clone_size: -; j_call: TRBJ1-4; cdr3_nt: TGTGCCAGCAGTTGGAACTCCTCCAGGGTAGGTAATGAAAAACTGTTTTTT; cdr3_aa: CASSWNSSRVGNEKLFF
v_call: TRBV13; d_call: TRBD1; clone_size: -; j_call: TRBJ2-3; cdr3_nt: TGTGCCAGCAGCCTTCAGGGGGCCACTACTACTTCTAGCACAGATACGCAGTATTTT; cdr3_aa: CASSLQGATTTSSTDTQYF
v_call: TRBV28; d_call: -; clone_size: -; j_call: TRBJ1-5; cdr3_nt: TGTGCCAGCAGTTCGGGGGAATTTGGTAGCAATCAGCCCCAGCATTTT; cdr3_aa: CASSSGEFGSNQPQHF
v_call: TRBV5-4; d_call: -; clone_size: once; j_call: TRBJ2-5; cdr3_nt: TGTGCCAGCAGCTCATTCTTCCCGGGCGAGACCCAGTACTTC; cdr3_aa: CASSSFFPGETQYF
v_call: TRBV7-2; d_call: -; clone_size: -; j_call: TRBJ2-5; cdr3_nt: TGTGCCAGCAGCATCCGACACGCCCCGGGTGTCCAACAGACCCAGTACTTC; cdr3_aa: CASSIRHAPGVQQTQYF